The source of this TCR beta chain is a study of radiation and T cells in renal cell carcinoma. Study findings and constraints: Top tumor clonotypes rose in blood 2 weeks post-radiation, then contracted.

CDR1 SGHTA and CDR2 FQGNSA come from the germline V gene. Trimming removed 5 bases at V and 6 bases at J, with 11 bases between. There are 13 residues in the CDR3. Time point indicated: baseline pretreatment blood. The treatment denotes: 15 Gy SBRT to primary tumor, nephrectomy 4 weeks later. This renal cell carcinoma was of the clear cell type. Comment on this clone: Its antigen is as yet unknown.

This table comes from immunoSEQ multiplex PCR, and its TCRdb copy is limited to in-frame clones, with some not included. The table has 50,000 to 75,000 clones, roughly 79% seen once. The sequences come from blood, collected from a patient whose treatment included radiotherapy and nephrectomy. The chain is built from TRBV7-2 and TRBJ1-5; tentative D call: TRBD1 (5 bases). The sequence derives from a man aged 60 to 75 with renal cell carcinoma. The CDR3 nucleotides read TGTGCCAGCAGCCCCCGGGGGGGTCAGCCCCAGCATTTT. Translated, it gives CASSPRGGQPQHF. The whole variable domain, remainder taken from reference TRBV7-2 and TRBJ1-5, is GAGVSQSPSNKVTEKGKDVELRCDPISGHTALYWYRQSLGQGLEFLIYFQGNSAPDKSGLPSDRFSAERTGGSVSTLTIQRTQQEDSAVYLCASSPRGGQPQHFGDGTRLSIL.